Presented here are 19 T cell receptor beta chains from one specimen sequenced in a study of early T cells in non-severe SARS-CoV-2 infection. TCRdb passed the 5' RACE reads through MiXCR, listing each CDR3 protein once. The sample contains 40,000 to 50,000 distinct CDR3 sequences, approximately 7.1% of which appear only once. The sequencing input was whole blood. The receptor source for this set is an adult who was a healthcare worker with PCR-confirmed SARS-CoV-2 infection or an uninfected control (not recorded which).

The chain employs TRBV14 and TRBJ2-3; 10 nucleotides align to TRBD1. The CDR3 is made up of 17 amino acids. Trimming removed 5 bases from V and 6 bases from J; junction bases left unmatched: 14. Germline V gene sequence: CDR1 SGHDN, CDR2 FVKESK. In nucleotides, the CDR3 is TGTGCCAGCAGCAAGGACCGGGACAGGGGATATATGGATACGCAGTATTTT. The encoded protein is CASSKDRDRGYMDTQYF. The variable domain in full, with the rest retrieved from reference TRBV14 and TRBJ2-3, is EAGVTQFPSHSVIEKGQTVTLRCDPISGHDNLYWYRRVMGKEIKFLLHFVKESKQDESGMPNNRFLAERTGGTYSTLKVQPAELEDSGVYFCASSKDRDRGYMDTQYFGPGTRLTVL.

This clonotype was observed at least ten times. The V call is TRBV6-5, the J call TRBJ1-1, with 7 bases lining up with TRBD1. The trim removed 2 bases at V and 4 bases at J, leaving 19 bases unmatched. Germline loops: CDR1 MNHEY, CDR2 SVGAGI. The CDR3 has 19 amino acids. The CDR3 loop reads CASSYPPGGRGSGVTEAFF. The CDR3 DNA reads as TGTGCCAGCAGTTACCCACCGGGGGGCAGGGGGAGTGGAGTCACTGAAGCTTTCTTT.

This clonotype was recorded at least ten times. This chain uses TRBV12-3 or TRBV12-4 with TRBJ2-7; D is possibly TRBD1 (5 bases). V was clipped by 5 bases and J by 1 base, with 6 bases between them. The CDR3 is 12 amino acids. CDR3 in amino acids: CASSGQSYEQYF. CDR3 coding DNA: TGTGCCAGCAGTGGACAATCCTACGAGCAGTACTTC.

The rearrangement uses TRBV18 and TRBJ1-5; TRBD1 matches at 8 bases. CDR1 and CDR2 from the germline V gene are KGHSH and LQKENI. The J segment lost 3 bases and the V segment lost 3 bases, leaving 1 base of the junction unmatched. The length of the CDR3 is 14 residues. The CDR3 DNA sequence: TGTGCCAGCTCACCGGGACAGGCCAATCAGCCCCAGCATTTT. It specifies CASSPGQANQPQHF.

This clonotype was seen at least ten times. The gene calls are TRBV3-1 and TRBJ1-3; D is uncertain. Germline V lookup: CDR1 LGHDT, CDR2 YNNKEL (reference sequence). The CDR3 has 14 residues. Trimming took 0 bases from V and 0 from J, leaving 3 bases between them. CDR3 region: CASSQDHSGNTIYF. The CDR3 DNA is TGTGCCAGCAGCCAAGATCACTCTGGAAACACCATATATTTT.

The gene calls are TRBV7-8 and TRBJ2-3; 7 bases fit TRBD1. V lost 0 bases, J lost 5 bases, and 8 bases stayed unmatched. The V gene's germline CDR1 is SGHVS and CDR2 FQNEAQ. The CDR3 loop spans 16 amino acids. The CDR3 nucleotides are TGTGCCAGCAGCTTAGCAGGGGGCGAGATACGAGATACGCAGTATTTT. Translation: CASSLAGGEIRDTQYF.

In its sample, this clonotype was seen many times. The chain is built from TRBV5-5 and TRBJ2-3; D unclear. CDR1 and CDR2 (germline): SGHKS, YYEKEE (reference sequence). The CDR3 runs to 12 residues. V lost 2 bases, J lost 6 bases, and 7 bases lay in between. CDR3 amino acids: CASSFVSDTQYF. The CDR3 DNA reads as TGTGCCAGCAGCTTCGTTTCCGATACGCAGTATTTT.

In this sample, this clonotype turned up many times. The chain combines TRBV20-1 with TRBJ1-4; D unresolved. The germline gives CDR1 DFQATT, CDR2 SNEGSKA (reference sequence). This CDR3 is built from 11 residues. The CDR3 spells CSLRTAEKLFF. CDR3 nucleotide sequence: TGCAGCCTCAGGACCGCTGAAAAACTGTTTTTT.

The sample holds many counts of this clonotype. The chain couples TRBV3-1 to TRBJ1-6; TRBD1 matches 7 bases. Trimming removed 3 bases from V and 9 bases from J; junction bases left unmatched: 8. This CDR3 contains 15 residues. Germline V CDR1 and CDR2: LGHDT, YNNKEL (reference sequence). Here the CDR3 DNA reads TGTGCCAGCAGCCACAGACAGGGTTTTAGTTCACCCCTCCACTTT. Protein product: CASSHRQGFSSPLHF.

The chain combines TRBV20-1 with TRBJ2-7; 7 positions match TRBD1. V shed 3 bases, J shed 0 bases, and the junction held 8 bases outside the gene matches. Germline CDR1 reads DFQATT; CDR2 reads SNEGSKA (reference sequence). The CDR3 covers 15 residues. In DNA form, the CDR3 reads TGCAGTGCTAGGCCGAGACAGGGACCCTCCTACGAGCAGTACTTC. Translation gives CSARPRQGPSYEQYF.

The chain is built from TRBV25-1 and TRBJ1-2; 9 positions match TRBD1. Germline loops: CDR1 MGHDK, CDR2 SYGVNS. The length of the CDR3 is 14 residues. With 7 bases clipped from V and 4 bases from J, the junction kept 7 bases outside the gene matches. CDR3 region: CASTRQGGLYGYTF. The CDR3 coding sequence is TGTGCCAGCACGAGACAGGGGGGGCTCTATGGCTACACCTTC.

This clonotype showed up many times. The V and J genes are TRBV25-1 and TRBJ1-2; weak D call: TRBD1 (6 bases). Trimming stripped 4 bases from V and 8 bases from J, with 14 bases between. There are 13 residues in the CDR3. Germline loops: CDR1 MGHDK, CDR2 SYGVNS. CDR3 region: CASSVDRRGGYTF. Written as DNA, the CDR3 is TGTGCCAGCAGTGTCGACAGGCGAGGGGGCTACACCTTC.

The gene calls are TRBV20-1 and TRBJ2-1, with 9 positions matching TRBD2. V gave up 1 base and J gave up 10 bases; unmatched junction bases: 2. CDR1 is DFQATT, CDR2 SNEGSKA, per germline (reference sequence). CDR3 length: 12 residues. CDR3 DNA: TGCAGTGCTAGAGGTCTAGCGGGGGAGCAGTTCTTC. Translated, it gives CSARGLAGEQFF.

The CDR3 loop reads CASREGGLNTEAFF. CDR3 DNA sequence: TGTGCCAGCAGGGAAGGGGGGTTGAACACTGAAGCTTTCTTT. The chain couples TRBV12-3 or TRBV12-4 to TRBJ1-1, with TRBD1 as a possible D gene (6 bases). The CDR3 consists of 14 residues. Trimming took 6 bases from V and 0 from J, leaving 11 bases between them.

This clonotype was counted ten times or more. The V and J genes are TRBV7-6 and TRBJ2-2, with D maybe TRBD1 (6 bases). V gave up 6 bases and J gave up 3 bases, with 14 bases separating them. Germline values: CDR1 SGHVS, CDR2 FNYEAQ. The CDR3 has 15 residues. The CDR3 spells CASRETGIDTGELFF. DNA for the CDR3: TGTGCCAGCAGAGAGACAGGCATTGACACCGGGGAGCTGTTTTTT.

The V and J genes are TRBV6-5 and TRBJ2-4; D may be TRBD1 or TRBD2 (7 bases each). Germline loops: CDR1 MNHEY, CDR2 SVGAGI. The CDR3 extends over 17 amino acids. V lost 6 bases and J lost 0, with 18 bases in between. The CDR3 reads CASSPGQAGVAKNIQYF. For the CDR3, the DNA is TGTGCCAGCAGCCCCGGACAGGCGGGGGTAGCCAAAAACATTCAGTACTTC.

The table lists this clonotype with many counts. This rearrangement joins TRBV5-1 to TRBJ2-2, with 14 bases matching TRBD2. The CDR3 contains 16 residues. Germline assignment: CDR1 SGHRS and CDR2 YFSETQ. V shed 4 bases and J 3 bases; nucleotides not matched to a gene: 2. Written as DNA, the CDR3 is TGCGCCAGCAGCCCGACTAGCGGGGGGGACACCGGGGAGCTGTTTTTT. As protein: CASSPTSGGDTGELFF.

This clonotype was detected ten times or more. For the CDR3, the DNA is TGCAGCGTTGCCCTAAGGGGGCGTGAAAAACTGTTTTTT. Protein sequence: CSVALRGREKLFF. The rearrangement uses TRBV29-1 and TRBJ1-4, with 7 bases fitting TRBD1. Per the germline V gene, CDR1 is SQVTM and CDR2 is ANQGSEA. With V trimmed by 4 bases and J by 7 bases, 6 bases remained unmatched. The CDR3 spans 13 residues.

There are a few counts of this clonotype. The chain links TRBV12-2 to TRBJ2-4; the table's D call of TRBD1 was not tested on the DNA. TRBV12-2 is termed a pseudogene. This CDR3 contains 13 residues. CDR3 DNA sequence: TGTGCAAGGACCCCGCGGGGACGGGACATTCAGTACTTC. Protein sequence: CARTPRGRDIQYF.